This T cell receptor beta chain emerged from a study of T cell clones after liver transplantation. For the study at large: Tolerance: complete withdrawal held at least one year, liver enzymes staying within twice normal. Samples came pre-transplant, pre-randomization before withdrawal, and post-randomization after withdrawal ended.

The repertoire was sequenced with immunoSEQ multiplex PCR; TCRdb's copy has only in-frame clones and lacks some. The sample lists around 43,000 clones, roughly 84% occurring once. Germline CDR1 reads MNHEY; CDR2 reads SMNVEV (reference sequence). With V trimmed by 8 bases and J by 1 base, 17 bases remained unmatched. The CDR3 runs 18 residues. The J gene is TRBJ2-7, the V gene TRBV27; 10 nucleotides match TRBD2. The starting material was CD4+ T cells from blood, obtained 24 months after liver transplant. This receptor was obtained from a human patient who received a liver transplant. The graft donor may have given rise to some T cells. In DNA form, the CDR3 reads TGTGCCAGCTCCGGGTTAGCGGGGGGAGGTGAAAGTTCCTACGAGCAGTACTTC. It translates to CASSGLAGGGESSYEQYF.